These 23 T cell receptor beta chains share one sample of origin, sequenced in a study of glioma-infiltrating T cells after dendritic cell vaccination. The method was immunoSEQ multiplex PCR; TCRdb's version includes in-frame clones alone and lacks a portion of them. Of about 90,000 clones in the sample, around 85% were seen once. Sample: blood, taken before dendritic cell vaccination. The receptors derive from a human donor with glioblastoma.

This chain joins TRBV9 and TRBJ2-4; tentatively, D is TRBD2 (5 bases). Looked up from germline, CDR1 is SGDLS and CDR2 is YYNGEE. Trimming took off 7 bases at V and 9 bases at J, with 23 bases between the two ends. This CDR3 is 15 amino acids long. CDR3 DNA sequence: TGTGCCAGCCTGCCGGGCCCCACTAGGACGAGCATTCAGTACTTC. Translating gives CASLPGPTRTSIQYF.

The V gene is TRBV4-3, the J gene TRBJ2-6; D gene uncertain. The germline V gene has CDR1 LGHNA and CDR2 YSLEER. This CDR3 is built from 17 residues. Trimming left V 4 bases short and J 0 bases short, with 13 bases between. Written as DNA, the CDR3 is TGCGCCAGCAGCCGCGCGGTCCCAAGCTCTGGGGCCAACGTCCTGACTTTC. Amino acids: CASSRAVPSSGANVLTF.

Only a few counts were recorded for this clone. This chain joins TRBV10-3 and TRBJ2-7; TRBD1 matches at 9 bases. The V gene's germline CDR1 is ENHRY and CDR2 SYGVKD. J gave up 3 bases and V 10 bases, and 10 bases lay outside the gene matches. This CDR3 is built from 14 residues. CDR3 protein: CASQPPGQGYEQYF. In DNA form, the CDR3 reads TGTGCCAGCCAGCCACCGGGACAGGGCTACGAGCAGTACTTC.

The chain combines TRBV7-9 with TRBJ2-5; 8 nucleotides line up with TRBD2. The ends lost 5 bases at V and 3 bases at J; junction bases unmatched: 8. CDR3 length: 15 amino acids. In germline, CDR1 is SEHNR, CDR2 FQNEAQ (reference sequence). In DNA, the CDR3 is TGTGCCAGCAGCCTCAGGGCGGGAGGAAAAGAGACCCAGTACTTC. It yields the protein CASSLRAGGKETQYF.

This clone was observed a handful of times. CDR3: CASSFGTGGSYEQYF. The CDR3 bases are TGCGCCAGCAGCTTCGGGACAGGGGGCTCTTACGAGCAGTACTTC. This chain connects TRBV5-1 to TRBJ2-7, with 12 nucleotides matching TRBD1. This CDR3 has 15 amino acids. The junction had 4 bases not matched to a gene; V was cut back by 2 bases and J by 4 bases. The germline V gene has CDR1 SGHRS and CDR2 YFSETQ.

J is TRBJ2-1 and V is TRBV9; 12 bases line up with TRBD2. The CDR3 contains 13 residues. Germline CDR1 and CDR2: SGDLS and YYNGEE. V was pared by 10 bases and J by 8 bases, with 7 bases of the junction left unmatched. The CDR3 sequence is CASNLAGGDEQFF. The CDR3, as DNA: TGTGCCTCCAACCTAGCGGGAGGGGATGAGCAGTTCTTC.

V usage is TRBV7-9 and J usage is TRBJ1-1, with D possibly matching TRBD1 (6 bases). V lost 5 bases to trimming and J lost 1 base, with 8 bases between them. Germline assignment: CDR1 SEHNR and CDR2 FQNEAQ (reference sequence). The CDR3 spans 13 residues. CDR3 protein: CASSRQANTEAFF. In DNA, the CDR3 is TGTGCCAGCAGCCGACAGGCGAACACTGAAGCTTTCTTT.

This chain connects TRBV5-5 to TRBJ1-1, with 10 bases aligning to TRBD1. This CDR3 spans 15 amino acids. With 5 bases clipped from V and 3 bases from J, the junction kept 7 bases outside the gene matches. Germline V gene data show CDR1 as SGHKS and CDR2 as YYEKEE (reference sequence). CDR3 DNA: TGTGCCAGCAGTGGACAGGGGGGATTTTACACTGAAGCTTTCTTT. This codes for CASSGQGGFYTEAFF.

The chain combines TRBV4-1 with TRBJ2-7, with a possible D match to TRBD1 (6 bases). V was shortened by 1 base and J by 2 bases, with 15 bases between the two germline ends. Germline assignment: CDR1 MGHRA and CDR2 YSYEKL. The CDR3 spans 16 residues. The CDR3 here is CASSQGSGATTYEQYF. CDR3 DNA sequence: TGCGCCAGCAGCCAAGGATCAGGGGCAACGACCTACGAGCAGTACTTC.

This clone was seen only once. The gene calls are TRBV19 and TRBJ2-1; tentative D call: TRBD2 (6 bases). The germline V gene has CDR1 LNHDA and CDR2 SQIVND (reference sequence). V lost 11 bases to trimming and J lost 6 bases, with 17 bases between them. The CDR3 has 13 amino acids. The CDR3 sequence: CAGPEGGLNEQFF. Written as DNA, the CDR3 is TGTGCCGGCCCGGAGGGAGGACTCAATGAGCAGTTCTTC.

Comment on this clone: Other nucleotide sequences from this sample produce the same CDR3. The CDR3 loop is CASSLQGDYGYTF. CDR3 DNA sequence: TGCGCCAGCAGCTTGCAGGGGGACTATGGCTACACCTTC. The V and J genes are TRBV5-1 and TRBJ1-2; the match to TRBD1 covers 7 bases. J was trimmed by 3 bases and V by 1 base; bases with no gene match: 0. The germline V gene has CDR1 SGHRS and CDR2 YFSETQ. The CDR3 extends over 13 amino acids.

The chain couples TRBV5-6 to TRBJ2-3; 8 nucleotides agree with TRBD1. CDR1 and CDR2 from the germline V gene are SGHDT and YYEEEE. The CDR3 loop spans 16 amino acids. The junction had 7 bases not matched to a gene; V was cut back by 4 bases and J by 0 bases. The CDR3 coding sequence is TGTGCCAGCAGCCCCCAGCAGGGGGCCAGCACAGATACGCAGTATTTT. Protein: CASSPQQGASTDTQYF.

V and J are TRBV4-1 and TRBJ2-5, with D perhaps TRBD1 (6 bases). In germline, CDR1 is MGHRA, CDR2 YSYEKL. CDR3 length: 13 residues. V was pared by 4 bases and J by 4 bases, with 10 bases between. The CDR3 DNA reads as TGCGCCAGCAGCCTCCAGGGGAGAGAGACCCAGTACTTC. Residues: CASSLQGRETQYF.

The chain employs TRBV12-5 and TRBJ2-7, with TRBD2 as a possible D gene (5 bases). This CDR3 region has 13 residues. Germline V lookup: CDR1 LGHNT, CDR2 FRNRAP. Deletions cut 3 bases from V and 1 base from J, with 7 bases between. The CDR3 nucleotides read TGTGCTAGTGGTTTAGCGGCTTCCTACGAGCAGTACTTC. It specifies CASGLAASYEQYF.

The chain couples TRBV30 to TRBJ2-7, with TRBD2 identical over 15 bases. From germline, CDR1 is GTSNPN and CDR2 SVGIG (reference sequence). This CDR3 is 17 amino acids long. With V trimmed by 1 base and J by 6 bases, 10 bases remained unmatched. The CDR3 region is CAWSALRTSGRGGEQYF. The CDR3 nucleotides are TGTGCCTGGAGTGCTCTCCGGACTAGCGGGAGGGGGGGCGAGCAGTACTTC.

This chain links TRBV27 with TRBJ2-1, with TRBD1 as a possible D gene (6 bases). The CDR3 length is 13 residues. Deletions cut 2 bases from V and 9 bases from J, with 11 bases between. The germline CDR1 and CDR2 sequences are MNHEY and SMNVEV (reference sequence). CDR3 region: CASSLQGLPEQFF. CDR3 DNA sequence: TGTGCCAGCAGTTTACAGGGGCTACCTGAGCAGTTCTTC.

The CDR3 here is CALAWGRTEAFF. CDR3 DNA sequence: TGTGCCCTCGCATGGGGGAGGACTGAAGCTTTCTTT. The chain couples TRBV6-1 to TRBJ1-1, with D possibly TRBD1 on 5 matching bases. The ends were cut back, 11 bases at V and 5 bases at J, with 15 bases in the middle. This CDR3 spans 12 amino acids. Per germline, CDR1 MNHNS and CDR2 SASEGT.

The chain links TRBV5-1 to TRBJ2-5; 9 nucleotides match TRBD2. V lost 0 bases to trimming and J lost 2 bases; unmatched junction nucleotides: 2. The germline V gene encodes CDR1 SGHRS and CDR2 YFSETQ. CDR3 length: 15 residues. CDR3 coding DNA: TGCGCCAGCAGCTTGGCAGCGGGGGGACAAGAGACCCAGTACTTC. Its translation is CASSLAAGGQETQYF.

The chain recombines TRBV7-3 with TRBJ1-1; possibly TRBD1 for D (5 bases). CDR3 length: 15 residues. CDR1 and CDR2 (germline): SGHTA, FQGTGA. The ends were cut back, 2 bases at V and 4 bases at J, with 14 bases in the middle. CDR3 protein: CASSLDSLRATEAFF. CDR3 nucleotides: TGTGCCAGCAGCTTAGACAGCCTTCGGGCCACTGAAGCTTTCTTT.

This clone was seen only a few times. The chain has TRBV27 and TRBJ1-2, with 8 bases matching TRBD1. The CDR3 runs to 14 residues. V lost 4 bases to trimming and J lost 7 bases; unmatched junction nucleotides: 8. The germline CDR1 and CDR2 sequences are MNHEY and SMNVEV (reference sequence). CDR3 protein: CASSSSDRGRGYTF. CDR3 bases: TGTGCCAGCAGTTCCTCTGACAGGGGACGTGGCTACACCTTC.

This clone is a singleton in its sample. V usage is TRBV27 and J usage is TRBJ2-3; D is uncertain. CDR1 is MNHEY, CDR2 SMNVEV, per germline (reference sequence). The CDR3 covers 16 residues. V was cut by 5 bases and J by 0 bases, with 15 bases left in between. CDR3: CASSPLGYSSTDTQYF. CDR3 bases: TGTGCCAGCAGTCCCCTGGGCTACTCTAGCACAGATACGCAGTATTTT.

The chain uses TRBV6-5 and TRBJ1-4, with a possible D match to TRBD1 (6 bases). The CDR3 totals 12 residues. With 8 bases removed from V and 5 bases from J, the gap between germline ends came to 9 bases. Germline loops: CDR1 MNHEY, CDR2 SVGAGI. CDR3 in amino acids: CASRRGNEKLFF. The DNA of the CDR3 is TGTGCCAGCCGAAGGGGGAATGAAAAACTGTTTTTT.

The rearrangement links TRBV11-3 to TRBJ2-1; 11 positions agree with TRBD2. CDR1 and CDR2 (germline): SGHNT, YENEEA. The J segment lost 4 bases and the V segment lost 4 bases, leaving 9 bases of the junction unmatched. This CDR3 is 17 amino acids long. In DNA, the CDR3 is TGTGCCAGCAGCTCGGGGACCACTAGCGGGAGTTACAATGAGCAGTTCTTC. The encoded protein is CASSSGTTSGSYNEQFF.